This T cell receptor (beta chain) was obtained from a study of control samples from healthy donors and cancer patients. The CDR3 sequence is 14 residues long. Trimming removed 7 bases at V and 0 bases at J, with 13 bases between. Germline V gene sequence: CDR1 MNHEY, CDR2 SVGAGI. TCRdb's table, derived via immunoSEQ multiplex PCR, lists solely in-frame clones and lacks some. The sample includes around 93,000 clones, roughly 88% of them seen just once. This receptor was taken from a man between 25 and 39 years old in good health. The rearrangement joins TRBV6-5 to TRBJ2-7; no reliable D call. Specimen: blood. Here the CDR3 DNA reads TGTGCCAGCAAAAACAGCTTAAGCTCCTACGAGCAGTACTTC. Its protein product is CASKNSLSSYEQYF.